The 25 T cell receptor beta chains in this list originate from one sample, sequenced in a study of T cell responses to AZD1222 COVID-19 vaccine. Assay: immunoSEQ multiplex PCR; the TCRdb copy retains only in-frame clones and omits some. The sample holds tens of thousands of clones, roughly nine tenths seen once. The sequencing used peripheral blood, collected on day 0 of AZD1222 vaccination. Receptors were obtained from an adult in good health.

The V gene is TRBV5-5, the J gene TRBJ2-7; D is unresolved. The CDR3 is 14 amino acids. Germline CDR1 SGHKS, CDR2 YYEKEE (reference sequence). With 0 bases removed from V and 0 bases from J, the gap between germline ends came to 7 bases. This chain's CDR3 is CASSLGHSSYEQYF. The CDR3 nucleotides read TGTGCCAGCAGCTTGGGACATAGCTCCTACGAGCAGTACTTC.

The gene calls are TRBV5-4 and TRBJ2-3; 7 nucleotides line up with TRBD1. The CDR3 is made up of 13 amino acids. V dropped 4 bases and J dropped 7; count of bases not matched to a gene: 6. Per the germline V gene, CDR1 is SGHNT and CDR2 is YYREEE (reference sequence). CDR3 nucleotides: TGTGCCAGCAGCCCCGACAGGGAATATACGCAGTATTTT. Amino acid sequence: CASSPDREYTQYF.

The CDR3 region is CASSQEEGRVGGNTIYF. In nucleotides, the CDR3 is TGTGCCAGCAGCCAAGAAGAGGGAAGGGTAGGAGGAAACACCATATATTTT. The V and J genes are TRBV4-2 and TRBJ1-3; D is unresolved. Trimming removed 0 bases at V and 4 bases at J, with 16 bases between. This CDR3 has 17 amino acids. Germline V gene sequence: CDR1 LGHNA, CDR2 YNFKEQ.

J is TRBJ2-7 and V is TRBV6-2 or TRBV6-3; a possible D gene is TRBD2 (5 bases). The CDR3 loop spans 13 amino acids. CDR1 MNHEY and CDR2 SVGEGT come from the germline V gene. Trimming stripped 4 bases from V and 13 bases from J, with 20 bases between. The chain's CDR3 is CASSFFPRTPTYF. Here the CDR3 DNA reads TGTGCCAGCAGTTTTTTCCCGAGGACTCCGACTTACTTC.

The chain combines TRBV27 with TRBJ1-1; D not resolved. Trimming cost V 3 bases and J 4 bases, with 9 bases left between them. This CDR3 has 13 amino acids. In germline, CDR1 is MNHEY, CDR2 SMNVEV (reference sequence). This CDR3 is CASSFSGPTEAFF. The CDR3 region has the DNA TGTGCCAGCAGTTTTTCCGGGCCCACTGAAGCTTTCTTT.

The J gene is TRBJ2-5, the V gene TRBV18; no definite D call. Germline CDR1 reads KGHSH; CDR2 reads LQKENI. This CDR3 spans 13 amino acids. Deletions cut 6 bases from V and 2 bases from J, with 10 bases between. This CDR3 is CASSLGLQETQYF. The CDR3 DNA is TGTGCCAGCTCCCTCGGGCTACAAGAGACCCAGTACTTC.

The chain joins TRBV18 to TRBJ1-2; 9 bases fit TRBD1. Germline V lookup: CDR1 KGHSH, CDR2 LQKENI. Trimming at V came to 0 bases and at J to 7 bases, leaving 9 bases not matched to a gene. This CDR3 has 16 residues. CDR3 region: CASSPPPGTGLIGYTF. CDR3 bases: TGTGCCAGCTCACCACCGCCTGGGACAGGGTTAATTGGCTACACCTTC.

The chain combines TRBV2 with TRBJ2-7; 7 bases match TRBD1. Germline lookup yields CDR1 SNHLY and CDR2 FYNNEI. Trimming removed 6 bases from V and 6 bases from J; junction bases left unmatched: 5. The CDR3 contains 12 residues. The CDR3 loop is CASRETGREQYF. In nucleotides, the CDR3 is TGTGCCAGCAGAGAGACAGGGCGCGAGCAGTACTTC.

The rearrangement links TRBV7-3 to TRBJ1-3; D is ambiguous. Germline V CDR1 and CDR2: SGHTA, FQGTGA. Trimming took off 6 bases at V and 0 bases at J, with 6 bases between the two ends. The CDR3 covers 13 residues. The DNA for the CDR3 is TGTGCCAGCAGTCTCGGCTCTGGAAACACCATATATTTT. It encodes CASSLGSGNTIYF.

The chain links TRBV6-5 to TRBJ2-2; D remains ambiguous. Trimming removed 0 bases at V and 1 base at J, with 9 bases between. The CDR3 runs to 16 residues. CDR1 and CDR2 from the germline V gene are MNHEY and SVGAGI. The CDR3 DNA follows: TGTGCCAGCAGTTACTCTCCCCCAGAGAACACCGGGGAGCTGTTTTTT. Protein sequence: CASSYSPPENTGELFF.

V and J are TRBV18 and TRBJ1-4; D call uncertain. V dropped 1 base and J dropped 8 bases, with 5 bases sitting between them. This CDR3 region has 12 residues. Germline V CDR1 and CDR2: KGHSH, LQKENI. CDR3 sequence (DNA): TGTGCCAGCTCACCACAGCACGAAAAACTGTTTTTT. This translates into CASSPQHEKLFF.

The chain combines TRBV3-1 (or the pseudogene TRBV3-2) with TRBJ1-2; no clear D gene. CDR1 is LGHDT and CDR2 is YNNKEL in the germline V gene (reference sequence). The CDR3 has 16 residues. V was clipped by 1 base and J by 4 bases, with 16 bases between them. The chain's CDR3 is CASSQGPTIGLYGYTF. In DNA form, the CDR3 reads TGTGCCAGCAGCCAAGGCCCGACAATTGGACTCTATGGCTACACCTTC.

V and J are TRBV5-8 and TRBJ2-1, with D tentatively TRBD1 (6 bases). CDR3 size: 15 residues. In germline, CDR1 is SGHTS, CDR2 YDEGEE. Trimming cost V 4 bases and J 4 bases, with 15 bases left between them. The CDR3 loop is CASSQGQSLYNEQFF. CDR3 DNA: TGTGCCAGCAGCCAGGGGCAGTCCCTGTACAATGAGCAGTTCTTC.

V usage is TRBV5-1 and J usage is TRBJ2-1; 10 nucleotides match TRBD2. Germline CDR1 and CDR2: SGHRS and YFSETQ. This CDR3 has 16 amino acids. V dropped 3 bases and J dropped 6; count of bases not matched to a gene: 9. The DNA for the CDR3 is TGCGCCAGCAGCTGGACCGGGACTAGCGATTCCAATGAGCAGTTCTTC. Encoded protein: CASSWTGTSDSNEQFF.

The chain links TRBV5-1 to TRBJ2-2, with 11 bases aligning to TRBD2. This CDR3 is 15 amino acids long. V trimming: 4 bases; J trimming: 5 bases; junction bases outside the gene matches: 4. The germline V gene encodes CDR1 SGHRS and CDR2 YFSETQ. The CDR3 reads CASSQLAGETGELFF. CDR3 in DNA: TGCGCCAGCAGCCAACTAGCGGGGGAAACCGGGGAGCTGTTTTTT.

The rearrangement uses TRBV20-1 and TRBJ1-1, with D unclear. Between the trimmed V and J ends, which lost 5 bases and 8 bases, there was a span of 9 bases. This CDR3 has 10 residues. CDR1 and CDR2 (germline): DFQATT, SNEGSKA (reference sequence). The DNA for the CDR3 is TGCAGTGCTCAAGCGGTAGAAGCTTTCTTT. Residues: CSAQAVEAFF.

The gene calls are TRBV19 and TRBJ2-6; D uncertain. This CDR3 is built from 18 residues. Between the trimmed V and J ends, which lost 3 bases and 2 bases, there was a span of 17 bases. CDR1 LNHDA and CDR2 SQIVND come from the germline V gene (reference sequence). In DNA form, the CDR3 reads TGTGCCAGTAGTATTGGAAGGTTTACTTTAGCTGGGGCCAACGTCCTGACTTTC. Its protein is CASSIGRFTLAGANVLTF.

J is TRBJ1-1 and V is TRBV27, with D uncertain. This CDR3 region has 15 residues. Germline values: CDR1 MNHEY, CDR2 SMNVEV (reference sequence). Trimming shortened V by 2 bases and J by 2 bases, and 12 bases separated the two germline ends. CDR3 in amino acids: CASSLSPTPNTEAFF. The DNA for the CDR3 is TGTGCCAGCAGTTTAAGTCCGACACCAAACACTGAAGCTTTCTTT.

This chain joins TRBV3-1 (or the pseudogene TRBV3-2) and TRBJ2-1; D uncertain. Per germline, CDR1 LGHDT and CDR2 YNNKEL (reference sequence). The V end was cut by 0 bases, the J end by 7 bases, with 4 bases between. The CDR3 is made up of 12 amino acids. In DNA, the CDR3 is TGTGCCAGCAGCCAAGAAGCTAATGAGCAGTTCTTC. This gives the protein CASSQEANEQFF.

V gene TRBV5-1 combines with J gene TRBJ1-1; D remains ambiguous. The CDR3 runs to 15 residues. V lost 4 bases and J lost 4, with 17 bases in between. CDR1 and CDR2 (germline): SGHRS, YFSETQ. CDR3 amino acids: CASSPLRPGPTEAFF. CDR3 sequence (DNA): TGCGCCAGCAGCCCCCTCCGGCCCGGACCCACTGAAGCTTTCTTT. The full variable domain, its missing parts supplied by reference TRBV5-1 and TRBJ1-1, is KAGVTQTPRYLIKTRGQQVTLSCSPISGHRSVSWYQQTPGQGLQFLFEYFSETQRNKGNFPGRFSGRQFSNSRSEMNVSTLELGDSALYLCASSPLRPGPTEAFFGQGTRLTVV.

The chain combines TRBV5-1 with TRBJ2-5; TRBD2 agrees at 12 bases. J gave up 1 base and V 4 bases, and 5 bases lay outside the gene matches. The CDR3 length is 16 residues. Germline V CDR1 and CDR2: SGHRS, YFSETQ. The CDR3 DNA follows: TGCGCCAGCAGCCTAGGACTAGCGGGAACCCAAGAGACCCAGTACTTC. Protein sequence: CASSLGLAGTQETQYF.

The V and J genes are TRBV27 and TRBJ2-5; tentative D call: TRBD1 (6 bases). Germline CDR1 and CDR2: MNHEY and SMNVEV (reference sequence). The CDR3 sequence is 12 residues long. The V end lost 6 bases, the J end lost 5 bases, and 10 bases lay between the germline ends. CDR3 bases: TGTGCCAGCAGACAGGGTACTGAGACCCAGTACTTC. It translates to CASRQGTETQYF.

This clone was seen once. CDR3 coding DNA: TGCGCCAGCAGTCCCGGGAGCTATGGCTACACCTTC. Translating it yields CASSPGSYGYTF. The chain couples TRBV5-1 to TRBJ1-2; D uncertain. This CDR3 has 12 amino acids. Germline loops: CDR1 SGHRS, CDR2 YFSETQ. V was cut by 5 bases and J by 4 bases, with 9 bases left in between.

Only one count was recorded for this clone. J is TRBJ1-2 and V is TRBV7-8, with D unresolved. V was clipped by 5 bases and J by 0 bases, with 13 bases between them. CDR1 and CDR2 from the germline V gene are SGHVS and FQNEAQ. This CDR3 is 15 amino acids long. The CDR3 loop is CASSAGRESNYGYTF. The CDR3 coding sequence is TGTGCCAGCAGCGCAGGACGGGAGTCTAACTATGGCTACACCTTC.

A note on this clone: Sequence at one end of the junction differs from germline and may be a read error. The V gene is TRBV7-9, the J gene TRBJ1-2, with D unclear. Looked up from germline, CDR1 is SEHNR and CDR2 is FQNEAQ (reference sequence). The CDR3 is 16 residues long. The DNA for the CDR3 is TGTGCCAGCAGCTTAACAAAGGCTTCGAAAGAGTCCCACGTCCACTTC. Its translation: CASSLTKASKESHVHF.